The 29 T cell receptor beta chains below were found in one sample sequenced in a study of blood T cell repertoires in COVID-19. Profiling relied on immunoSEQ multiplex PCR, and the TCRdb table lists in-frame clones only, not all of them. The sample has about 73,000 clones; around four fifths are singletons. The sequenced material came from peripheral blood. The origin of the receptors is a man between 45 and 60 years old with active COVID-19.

Here the CDR3 reads CASSLTAGGQADTQYF. The CDR3 bases are TGTGCCAGCAGCTTAACGGCGGGAGGGCAGGCAGATACGCAGTATTTT. This rearrangement joins TRBV7-3 to TRBJ2-3; TRBD2 matches 9 bases. J was trimmed by 4 bases and V by 0 bases; bases with no gene match: 5. CDR3 length: 16 residues. Germline CDR1 is SGHTA and CDR2 is FQGTGA.

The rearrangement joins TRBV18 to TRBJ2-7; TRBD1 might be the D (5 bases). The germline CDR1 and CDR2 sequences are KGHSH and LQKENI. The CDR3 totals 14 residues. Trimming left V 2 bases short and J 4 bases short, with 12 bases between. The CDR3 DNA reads TGTGCCAGCTCACCAGAGGCAGGGCGGTACGAGCAGTACTTC. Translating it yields CASSPEAGRYEQYF.

This CDR3 reads CASSESSGSFNEQFF. The CDR3 DNA follows: TGTGCCAGCAGTGAATCTAGCGGGAGTTTCAATGAGCAGTTCTTC. The chain has TRBV6-1 and TRBJ2-1; 10 positions match TRBD2. Germline lookup yields CDR1 MNHNS and CDR2 SASEGT. The CDR3 contains 15 residues. After removal of 2 bases from V and 6 bases from J, the junction contained 4 bases not matched to a gene.

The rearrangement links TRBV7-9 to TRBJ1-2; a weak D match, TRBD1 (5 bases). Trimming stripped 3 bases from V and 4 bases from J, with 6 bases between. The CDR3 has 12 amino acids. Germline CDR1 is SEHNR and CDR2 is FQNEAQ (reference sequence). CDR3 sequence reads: CASSFRAYGYTF. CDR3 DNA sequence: TGTGCCAGCAGCTTCAGGGCCTATGGCTACACCTTC.

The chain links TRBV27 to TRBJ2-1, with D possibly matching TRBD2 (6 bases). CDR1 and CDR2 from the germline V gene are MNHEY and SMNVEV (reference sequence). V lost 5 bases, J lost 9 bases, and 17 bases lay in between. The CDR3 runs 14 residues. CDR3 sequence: CASSPPRSGGEQFF. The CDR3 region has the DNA TGTGCCAGCAGTCCCCCTCGTTCCGGGGGTGAGCAGTTCTTC.

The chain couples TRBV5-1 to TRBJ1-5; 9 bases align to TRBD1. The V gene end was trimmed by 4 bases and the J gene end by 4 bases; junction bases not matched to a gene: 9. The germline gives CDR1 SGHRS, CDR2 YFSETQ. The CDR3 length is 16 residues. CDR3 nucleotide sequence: TGCGCCAGCAGCCCCTCCGGGACAGGGATTAATCAGCCCCAGCATTTT. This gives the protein CASSPSGTGINQPQHF.

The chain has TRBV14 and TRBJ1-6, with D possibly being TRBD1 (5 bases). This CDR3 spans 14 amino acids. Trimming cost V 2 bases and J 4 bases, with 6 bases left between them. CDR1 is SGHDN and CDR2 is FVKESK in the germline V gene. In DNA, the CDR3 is TGTGCCAGCAGCCAACCAGGGTATAATTCACCCCTCCACTTT. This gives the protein CASSQPGYNSPLHF.

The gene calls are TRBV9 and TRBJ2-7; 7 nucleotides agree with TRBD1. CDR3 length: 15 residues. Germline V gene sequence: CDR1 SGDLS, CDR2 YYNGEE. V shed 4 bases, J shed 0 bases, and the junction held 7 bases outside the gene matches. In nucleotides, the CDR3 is TGTGCCAGCAGCCTCGGGGACAGCCCCTCCTACGAGCAGTACTTC. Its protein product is CASSLGDSPSYEQYF. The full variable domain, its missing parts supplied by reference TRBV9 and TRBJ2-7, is DSGVTQTPKHLITATGQRVTLRCSPRSGDLSVYWYQQSLDQGLQFLIQYYNGEERAKGNILERFSAQQFPDLHSELNLSSLELGDSALYFCASSLGDSPSYEQYFGPGTRLTVT.

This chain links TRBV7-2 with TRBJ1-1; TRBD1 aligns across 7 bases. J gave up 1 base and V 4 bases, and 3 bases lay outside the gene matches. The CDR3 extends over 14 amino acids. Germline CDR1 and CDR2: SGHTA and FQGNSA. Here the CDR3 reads CASSSYRGNTEAFF. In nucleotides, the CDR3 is TGTGCCAGCAGCTCCTACAGGGGGAACACTGAAGCTTTCTTT.

Written as DNA, the CDR3 is TGTGCCTCCGCTCGGTACGGGGGAGAGACCCAGTACTTC. It is translated as CASARYGGETQYF. The chain links TRBV9 to TRBJ2-5; D is perhaps TRBD2 (6 bases). Trimming removed 10 bases from V and 4 bases from J, with 17 bases in between. This CDR3 has 13 amino acids. Per the germline V gene, CDR1 is SGDLS and CDR2 is YYNGEE.

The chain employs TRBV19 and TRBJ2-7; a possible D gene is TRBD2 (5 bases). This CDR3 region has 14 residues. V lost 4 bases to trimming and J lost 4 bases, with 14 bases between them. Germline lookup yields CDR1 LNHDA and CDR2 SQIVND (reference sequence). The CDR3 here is CASSRIAGRYEQYF. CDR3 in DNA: TGTGCCAGTAGTAGGATCGCGGGTCGGTACGAGCAGTACTTC.

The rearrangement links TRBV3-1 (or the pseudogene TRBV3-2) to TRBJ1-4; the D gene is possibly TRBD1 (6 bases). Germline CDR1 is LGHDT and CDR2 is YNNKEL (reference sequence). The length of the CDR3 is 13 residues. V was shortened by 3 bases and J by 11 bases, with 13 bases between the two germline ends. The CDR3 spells CASSHASQGKLFF. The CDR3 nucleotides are TGTGCCAGCAGCCACGCTTCCCAGGGGAAACTGTTTTTT.

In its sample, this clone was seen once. CDR3 in amino acids: CSVPRVSGNTIYF. CDR3 DNA: TGCAGCGTCCCCCGGGTCTCTGGAAACACCATATATTTT. V gene TRBV29-1 combines with J gene TRBJ1-3; D unclear. The CDR3 is made up of 13 amino acids. Trimming pared 6 bases from V and 0 bases from J, leaving 9 bases between. Germline lookup yields CDR1 SQVTM and CDR2 ANQGSEA.

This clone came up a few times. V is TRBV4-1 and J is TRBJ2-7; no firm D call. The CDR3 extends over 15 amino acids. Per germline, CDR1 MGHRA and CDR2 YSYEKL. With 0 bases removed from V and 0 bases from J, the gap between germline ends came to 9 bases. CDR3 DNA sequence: TGCGCCAGCAGCCAAGATTGGGCCCGCTCCTACGAGCAGTACTTC. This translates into CASSQDWARSYEQYF.

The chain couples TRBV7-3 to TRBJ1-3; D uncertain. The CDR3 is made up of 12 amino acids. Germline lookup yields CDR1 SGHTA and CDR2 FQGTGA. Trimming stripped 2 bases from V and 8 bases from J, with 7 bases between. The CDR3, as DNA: TGTGCCAGCAGCTTAGACGGAGACACCATATATTTT. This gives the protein CASSLDGDTIYF.

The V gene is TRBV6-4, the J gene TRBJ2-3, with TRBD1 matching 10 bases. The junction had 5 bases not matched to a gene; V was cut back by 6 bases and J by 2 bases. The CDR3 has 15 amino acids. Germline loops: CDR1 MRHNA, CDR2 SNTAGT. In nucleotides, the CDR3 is TGTGCCAGCAGCAGGGGACAGGGGAACACAGATACGCAGTATTTT. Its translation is CASSRGQGNTDTQYF.

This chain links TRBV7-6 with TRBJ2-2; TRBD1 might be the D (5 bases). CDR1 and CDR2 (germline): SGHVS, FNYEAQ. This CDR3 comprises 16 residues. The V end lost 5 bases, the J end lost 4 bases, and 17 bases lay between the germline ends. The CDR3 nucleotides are TGTGCCAGCAGCCCTGTCGGTGGCAGGGTCACCGGGGAGCTGTTTTTT. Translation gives CASSPVGGRVTGELFF.

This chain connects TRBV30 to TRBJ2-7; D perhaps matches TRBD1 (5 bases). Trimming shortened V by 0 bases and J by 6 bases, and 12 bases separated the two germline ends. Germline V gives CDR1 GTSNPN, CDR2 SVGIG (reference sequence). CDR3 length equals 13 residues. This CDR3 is CAWSVRRTPEQYF. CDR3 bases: TGTGCCTGGAGTGTTAGAAGGACACCCGAGCAGTACTTC.

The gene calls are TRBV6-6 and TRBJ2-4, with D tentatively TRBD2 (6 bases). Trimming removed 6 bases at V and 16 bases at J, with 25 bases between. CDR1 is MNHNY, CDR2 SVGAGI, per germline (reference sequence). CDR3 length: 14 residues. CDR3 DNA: TGTGCCAGCAGACCTTTACCCGGGACTCCTCTGAGCTACTTC. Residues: CASRPLPGTPLSYF.

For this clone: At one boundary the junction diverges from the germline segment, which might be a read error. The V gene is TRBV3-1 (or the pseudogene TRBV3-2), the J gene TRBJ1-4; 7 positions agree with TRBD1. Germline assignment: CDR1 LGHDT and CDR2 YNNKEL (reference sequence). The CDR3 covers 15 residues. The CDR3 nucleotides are TGTGCCACCAGCCCTACCGGGACAGACTATGAAAAACTGTTTTTT. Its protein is CATSPTGTDYEKLFF.

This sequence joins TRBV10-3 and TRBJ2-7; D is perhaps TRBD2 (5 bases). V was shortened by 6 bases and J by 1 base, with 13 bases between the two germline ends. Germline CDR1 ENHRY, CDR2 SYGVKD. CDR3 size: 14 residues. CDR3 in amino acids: CAISPGVRSYEQYF. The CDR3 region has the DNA TGTGCCATCAGCCCCGGGGTGAGGTCCTACGAGCAGTACTTC.

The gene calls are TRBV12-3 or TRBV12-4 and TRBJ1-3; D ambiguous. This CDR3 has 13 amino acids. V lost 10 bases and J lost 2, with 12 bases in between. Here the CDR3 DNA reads TGTGCCAACGGTCCATCCACTGGAAACACCATATATTTT. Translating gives CANGPSTGNTIYF.

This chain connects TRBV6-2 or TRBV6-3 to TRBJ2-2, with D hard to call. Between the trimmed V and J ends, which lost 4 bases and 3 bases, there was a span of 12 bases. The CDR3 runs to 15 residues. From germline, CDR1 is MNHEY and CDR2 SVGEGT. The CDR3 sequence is CASSSFRRDTGELFF. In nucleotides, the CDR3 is TGTGCCAGCAGTTCCTTCCGCCGGGACACCGGGGAGCTGTTTTTT.

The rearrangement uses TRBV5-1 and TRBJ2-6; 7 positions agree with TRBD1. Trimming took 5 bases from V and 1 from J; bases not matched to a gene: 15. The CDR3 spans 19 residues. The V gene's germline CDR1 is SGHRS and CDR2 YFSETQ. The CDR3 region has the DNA TGCGCCAGCAGTCTTAGGCCCGGGACAGTTTCATCTGGGGCCAACGTCCTGACTTTC. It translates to CASSLRPGTVSSGANVLTF.

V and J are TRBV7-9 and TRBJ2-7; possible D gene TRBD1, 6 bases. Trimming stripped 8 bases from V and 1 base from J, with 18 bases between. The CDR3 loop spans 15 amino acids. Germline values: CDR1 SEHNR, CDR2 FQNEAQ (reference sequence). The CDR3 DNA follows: TGTGCCAGCGGCGGACAGACCGGATCATCCTACGAGCAGTACTTC. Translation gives CASGGQTGSSYEQYF. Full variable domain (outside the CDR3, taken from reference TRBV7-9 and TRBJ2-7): DTGVSQNPRHKITKRGQNVTFRCDPISEHNRLYWYRQTLGQGPEFLTYFQNEAQLEKSRLLSDRFSAERPKGSFSTLEIQRTEQGDSAMYLCASGGQTGSSYEQYFGPGTRLTVT.

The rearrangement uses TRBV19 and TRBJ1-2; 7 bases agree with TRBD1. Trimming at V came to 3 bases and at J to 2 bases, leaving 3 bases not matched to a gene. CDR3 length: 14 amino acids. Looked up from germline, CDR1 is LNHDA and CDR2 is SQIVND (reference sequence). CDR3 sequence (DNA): TGTGCCAGTAGTATGGGGACAGCCAACTATGGCTACACCTTC. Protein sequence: CASSMGTANYGYTF. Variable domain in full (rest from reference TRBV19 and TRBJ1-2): DGGITQSPKYLFRKEGQNVTLSCEQNLNHDAMYWYRQDPGQGLRLIYYSQIVNDFQKGDIAEGYSVSREKKESFPLTVTSAQKNPTAFYLCASSMGTANYGYTFGSGTRLTVV.

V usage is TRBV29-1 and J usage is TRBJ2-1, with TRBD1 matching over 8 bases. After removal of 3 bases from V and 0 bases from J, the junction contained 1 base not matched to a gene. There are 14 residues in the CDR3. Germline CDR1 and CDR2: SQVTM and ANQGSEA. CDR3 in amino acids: CSVEGTGSYNEQFF. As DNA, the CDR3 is TGCAGCGTTGAGGGGACAGGCTCCTACAATGAGCAGTTCTTC.

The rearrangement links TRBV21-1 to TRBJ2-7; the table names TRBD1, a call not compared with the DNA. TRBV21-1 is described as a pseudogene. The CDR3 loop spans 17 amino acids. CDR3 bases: TGTGCCAGCAACCAAAATCCCCGACAGGTACAGCCCCGTGGGCAGTACTTC. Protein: CASNQNPRQVQPRGQYF.

The CDR3 sequence: CASSQIRDRGYEQYF. The CDR3 DNA sequence: TGTGCCAGCAGCCAAATCCGGGACAGGGGTTACGAGCAGTACTTC. The chain combines TRBV6-2 or TRBV6-3 with TRBJ2-7, with 10 bases lining up with TRBD1. The CDR3 sequence is 15 residues long. Losses at the gene ends were 6 bases for V and 4 bases for J; bases not matched to a gene: 9. Germline CDR1 is MNHEY and CDR2 is SVGEGT.